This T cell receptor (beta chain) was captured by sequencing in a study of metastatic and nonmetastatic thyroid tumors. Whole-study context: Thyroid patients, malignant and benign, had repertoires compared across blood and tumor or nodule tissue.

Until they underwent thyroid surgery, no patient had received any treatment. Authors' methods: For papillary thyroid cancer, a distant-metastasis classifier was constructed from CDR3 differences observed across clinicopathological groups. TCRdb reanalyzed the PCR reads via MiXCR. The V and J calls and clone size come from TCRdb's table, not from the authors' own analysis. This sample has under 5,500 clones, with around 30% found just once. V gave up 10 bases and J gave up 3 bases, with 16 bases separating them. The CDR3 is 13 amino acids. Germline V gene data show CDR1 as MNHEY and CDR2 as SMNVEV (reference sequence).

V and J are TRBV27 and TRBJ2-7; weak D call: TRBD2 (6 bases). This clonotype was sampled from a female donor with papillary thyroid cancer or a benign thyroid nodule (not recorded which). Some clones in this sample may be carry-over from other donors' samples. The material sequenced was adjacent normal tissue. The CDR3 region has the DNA TGTGCCACCATGAAGGACGGGGGCTACGAGCAGTACTTC. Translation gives CATMKDGGYEQYF.